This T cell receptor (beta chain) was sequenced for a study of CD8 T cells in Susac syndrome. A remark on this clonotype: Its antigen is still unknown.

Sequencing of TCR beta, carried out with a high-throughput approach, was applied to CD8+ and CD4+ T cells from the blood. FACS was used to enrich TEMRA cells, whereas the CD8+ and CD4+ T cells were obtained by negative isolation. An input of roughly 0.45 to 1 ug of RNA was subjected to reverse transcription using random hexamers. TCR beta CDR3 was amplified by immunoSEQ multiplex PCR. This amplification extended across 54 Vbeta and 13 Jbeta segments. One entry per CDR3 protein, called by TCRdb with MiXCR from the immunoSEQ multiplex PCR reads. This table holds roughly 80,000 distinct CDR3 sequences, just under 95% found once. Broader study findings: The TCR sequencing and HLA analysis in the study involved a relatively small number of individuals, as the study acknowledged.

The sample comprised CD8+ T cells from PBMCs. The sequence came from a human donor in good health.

CDR3 sequence reads: CASSLGRTDLLTYEQYF. DNA for the CDR3: TGTGCCAGCAGCTTGGGCAGAACCGACCTTTTAACCTACGAGCAGTACTTC. The chain joins TRBV11-2 to TRBJ2-7; no firm D call. The CDR3 has 17 amino acids. Germline CDR1 is SGHAT and CDR2 is FQNNGV. V dropped 3 bases and J dropped 2 bases, with 20 bases sitting between them. Full variable domain (remainder filled in from reference TRBV11-2 and TRBJ2-7): EAGVAQSPRYKIIEKRQSVAFWCNPISGHATLYWYQQILGQGPKLLIQFQNNGVVDDSQLPKDRFSAERLKGVDSTLKIQPAKLEDSAVYLCASSLGRTDLLTYEQYFGPGTRLTVT.